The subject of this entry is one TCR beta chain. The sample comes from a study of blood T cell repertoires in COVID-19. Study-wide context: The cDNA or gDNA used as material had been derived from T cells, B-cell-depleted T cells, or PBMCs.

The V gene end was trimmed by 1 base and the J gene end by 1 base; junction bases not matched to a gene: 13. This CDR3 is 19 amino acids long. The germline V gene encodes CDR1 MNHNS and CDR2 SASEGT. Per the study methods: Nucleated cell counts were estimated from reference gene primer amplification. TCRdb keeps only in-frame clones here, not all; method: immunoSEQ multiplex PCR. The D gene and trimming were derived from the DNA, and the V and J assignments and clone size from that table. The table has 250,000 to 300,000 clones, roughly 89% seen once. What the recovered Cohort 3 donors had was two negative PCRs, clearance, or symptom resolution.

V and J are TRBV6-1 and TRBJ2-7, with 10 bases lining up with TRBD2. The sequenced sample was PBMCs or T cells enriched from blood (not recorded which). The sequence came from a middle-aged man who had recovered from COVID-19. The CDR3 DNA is TGTGCCAGCAGTGAAGGTCTTAAAGGAGTAGCGGGAGGTTCCTACGAGCAGTACTTC. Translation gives CASSEGLKGVAGGSYEQYF.